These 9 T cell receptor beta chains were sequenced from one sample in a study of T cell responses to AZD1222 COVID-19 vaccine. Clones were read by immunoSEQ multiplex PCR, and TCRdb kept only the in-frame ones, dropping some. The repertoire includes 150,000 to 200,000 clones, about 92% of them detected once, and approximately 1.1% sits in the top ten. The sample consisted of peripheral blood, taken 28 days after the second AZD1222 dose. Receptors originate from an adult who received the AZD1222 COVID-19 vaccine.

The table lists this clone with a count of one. The CDR3: CASSQGTEYNEQFF. CDR3 DNA: TGTGCCAGCAGCCAAGGGACAGAGTACAATGAGCAGTTCTTC. The chain recombines TRBV3-1 (or the pseudogene TRBV3-2) with TRBJ2-1; a weak D match, TRBD1 (6 bases). Germline V CDR1 and CDR2: LGHDT, YNNKEL (reference sequence). The CDR3 has 14 residues. V was shortened by 1 base and J by 4 bases, with 8 bases between the two germline ends.

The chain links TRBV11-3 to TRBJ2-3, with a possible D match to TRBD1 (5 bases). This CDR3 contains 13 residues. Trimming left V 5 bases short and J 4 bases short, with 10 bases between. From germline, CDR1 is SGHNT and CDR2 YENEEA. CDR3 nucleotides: TGTGCCAGCAGCACCAGACAGCCAGATACGCAGTATTTT. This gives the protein CASSTRQPDTQYF.

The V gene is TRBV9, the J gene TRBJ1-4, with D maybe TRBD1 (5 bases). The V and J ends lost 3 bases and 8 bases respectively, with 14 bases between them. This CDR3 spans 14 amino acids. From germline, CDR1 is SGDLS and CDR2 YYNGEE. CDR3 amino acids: CASSEQALAEKLFF. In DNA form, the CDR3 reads TGTGCCAGCAGCGAACAGGCCCTCGCCGAAAAACTGTTTTTT.

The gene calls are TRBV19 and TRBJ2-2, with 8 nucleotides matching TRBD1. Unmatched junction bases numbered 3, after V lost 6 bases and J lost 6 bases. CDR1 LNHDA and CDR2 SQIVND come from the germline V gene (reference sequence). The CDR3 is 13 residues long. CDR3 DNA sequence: TGTGCCAGTAGATTGACAGGGGCCGGGGAGCTGTTTTTT. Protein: CASRLTGAGELFF. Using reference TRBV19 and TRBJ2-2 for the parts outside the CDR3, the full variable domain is DGGITQSPKYLFRKEGQNVTLSCEQNLNHDAMYWYRQDPGQGLRLIYYSQIVNDFQKGDIAEGYSVSREKKESFPLTVTSAQKNPTAFYLCASRLTGAGELFFGEGSRLTVL.

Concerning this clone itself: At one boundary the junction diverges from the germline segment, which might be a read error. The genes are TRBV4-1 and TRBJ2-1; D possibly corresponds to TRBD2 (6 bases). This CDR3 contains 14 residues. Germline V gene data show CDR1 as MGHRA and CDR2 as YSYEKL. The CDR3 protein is CASSQYLQGGFPLF. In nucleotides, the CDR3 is TGCGCCAGCAGCCAATATCTCCAGGGAGGTTTCCCCCTCTTC.

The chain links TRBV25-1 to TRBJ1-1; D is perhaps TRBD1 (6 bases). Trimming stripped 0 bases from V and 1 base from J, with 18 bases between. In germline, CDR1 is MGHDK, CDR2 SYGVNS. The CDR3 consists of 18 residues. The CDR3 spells CASSEYPPGGGWNTEAFF. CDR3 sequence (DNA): TGTGCCAGCAGTGAATACCCCCCCGGGGGCGGCTGGAACACTGAAGCTTTCTTT. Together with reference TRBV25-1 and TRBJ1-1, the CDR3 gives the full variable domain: EADIYQTPRYLVIGTGKKITLECSQTMGHDKMYWYQQDPGMELHLIHYSYGVNSTEKGDLSSESTVSRIRTEHFPLTLESARPSHTSQYLCASSEYPPGGGWNTEAFFGQGTRLTVV.

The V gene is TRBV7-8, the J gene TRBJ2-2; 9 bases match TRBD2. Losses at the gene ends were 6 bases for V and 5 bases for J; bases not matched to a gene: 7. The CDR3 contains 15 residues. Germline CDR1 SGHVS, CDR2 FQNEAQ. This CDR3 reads CASSSAGGATGELFF. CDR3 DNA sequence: TGTGCCAGCAGTTCAGCGGGGGGAGCTACCGGGGAGCTGTTTTTT.

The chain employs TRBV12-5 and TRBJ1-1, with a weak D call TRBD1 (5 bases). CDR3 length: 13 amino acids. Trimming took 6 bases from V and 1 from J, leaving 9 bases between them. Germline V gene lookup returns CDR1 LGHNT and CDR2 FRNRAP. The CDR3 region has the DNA TGTGCTAGTGGCTCGGACAAGAACACTGAAGCTTTCTTT. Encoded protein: CASGSDKNTEAFF.

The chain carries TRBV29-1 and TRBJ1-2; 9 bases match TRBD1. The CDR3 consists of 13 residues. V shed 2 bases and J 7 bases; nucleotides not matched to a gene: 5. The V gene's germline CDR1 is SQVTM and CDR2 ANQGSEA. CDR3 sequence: CSVETGQGGGYTF. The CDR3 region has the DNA TGCAGCGTTGAAACGGGACAGGGTGGTGGCTACACCTTC.